This T cell receptor beta chain was recorded in a study of T cell repertoires in cytomegalovirus infection (dated by TCRdb to about 2019). General notes on the study: Because public TCR beta signatures pointed to carriage of CMV infection together with the matching HLA type, the HLA type of each donor mattered for the analysis. Study-wide findings and limitations: The ex vivo response was dominated by HLA-C-restricted CMV-specific TCR beta clonotypes, which also provided the single most frequent clonotype in two of eight donors. Carriers of CMV infection plus the relevant HLA type were discriminated by the cumulative frequency of public TCR beta family members in the study cohort and in an independent roughly 400-donor cohort.

Notes on this clonotype: It lacks a known antigen. Per-base qualities were not stored, and no clone one base away is much larger.

The sequencing machine was an Illumina HiSeq 1500. The public reads were run again by TCRdb, first through fastp at Q25 and then through MiXCR, and only productive beta chains were kept. Rows with a matching CDR3 protein are joined into one entry that keeps the most common DNA and genes. The sample records some 400,000 distinct CDR3 sequences, under 40% of which are singletons. The ten largest account for roughly an eighth of the sample. The TCR originated in a human donor in good health (CMV status not recorded). Some clones in this sample may be carry-over from other donors' samples. Specimen: PBMCs.

The DNA sequence follows: TGTGCCAGCAGTTCCCAGGGTAGGGATAATTCACCCCTCCACTTT. This yields the protein CASSSQGRDNSPLHF. In this chain, TRBV6-6 is recombined with TRBJ1-6; a weak D assignment points to TRBD1 (5 bases agree). Including cysteine and phenylalanine, the CDR3 has 15 amino acids. The sequence is cut down to CDR3 DNA, 45 bases in frame from base 1. A distance of 12 bases separates the germline ends of V and J, which lose 4 bases and 5 bases respectively. CDR1 and CDR2, looked up from the germline V gene (reference sequence), are MNHNY and SVGAGI.